The 15 T cell receptor beta chains presented below share a single source sample, sequenced in a study of T-cell memory formation after mild COVID-19. TCRdb re-called the 5' RACE reads through MiXCR, storing one row per CDR3 protein. This sample has a few hundred thousand distinct CDR3 sequences, with more than 15% found just once. Sequences were obtained from PBMCs or a T cell subset sorted from them (not recorded which). The receptors come from a man between 18 and 29 years old who had mild COVID-19 (a few samples of this study predate the infection). Cell type and time point are not known.

This clonotype has more than one count but fewer than ten. The rearrangement uses TRBV30 and TRBJ1-1; D uncertain. V dropped 4 bases and J dropped 0 bases, with 9 bases sitting between them. This CDR3 has 13 residues. Germline V lookup: CDR1 GTSNPN, CDR2 SVGIG (reference sequence). CDR3 protein: CAWTRRLNTEAFF. Written as DNA, the CDR3 is TGTGCCTGGACCAGGAGGTTGAACACTGAAGCTTTCTTT.

This clonotype was observed a few times. The chain links TRBV12-3 or TRBV12-4 to TRBJ2-7, with TRBD2 identical over 7 bases. The trim removed 6 bases at V and 0 bases at J, leaving 8 bases unmatched. The CDR3 runs to 15 residues. The DNA for the CDR3 is TGTGCCAGCAGGTCCGGGACTACGAGCTCCTACGAGCAGTACTTC. It specifies CASRSGTTSSYEQYF.

The chain employs TRBV6-2 or TRBV6-3 and TRBJ2-3; 9 bases are shared with TRBD1. The ends lost 5 bases at V and 4 bases at J; junction bases unmatched: 4. The CDR3 is made up of 14 amino acids. Germline loops: CDR1 MNHEY, CDR2 SVGEGT. Here the CDR3 DNA reads TGTGCCAGCAGTCGGACAGGGGCTCCAGATACGCAGTATTTT. The encoded protein is CASSRTGAPDTQYF.

The sample holds a few counts of this clonotype. The chain couples TRBV18 to TRBJ1-4; D not certain. Per germline, CDR1 KGHSH and CDR2 LQKENI. Trimming shortened V by 3 bases and J by 4 bases, and 12 bases separated the two germline ends. The CDR3 is 15 residues long. The CDR3 reads CASSPPGGFNEKLFF. In DNA form, the CDR3 reads TGTGCCAGCTCACCTCCGGGAGGATTTAATGAAAAACTGTTTTTT.

This clonotype was observed a few times. This sequence joins TRBV19 and TRBJ1-1; D ambiguous. The CDR3 contains 18 residues. Trimming removed 1 base from V and 0 bases from J, with 18 bases in between. Per germline, CDR1 LNHDA and CDR2 SQIVND (reference sequence). In nucleotides, the CDR3 is TGTGCCAGTAGTATAGCGTGGGGTGCGGGAGGAGTGAACACTGAAGCTTTCTTT. This sequence encodes CASSIAWGAGGVNTEAFF.

This chain links TRBV15 with TRBJ2-3; 8 bases line up with TRBD2. Trimming removed 3 bases from V and 4 bases from J; junction bases left unmatched: 0. Germline V gene sequence: CDR1 LNHNV, CDR2 YYDKDF (reference sequence). The CDR3 covers 13 residues. CDR3 nucleotide sequence: TGTGCCACCAGCAGCGGGGGGGCAGATACGCAGTATTTT. Amino acids: CATSSGGADTQYF.

This chain links TRBV5-1 with TRBJ1-4; D gene unclear. Germline-derived CDR1 and CDR2 are SGHRS and YFSETQ. CDR3 length equals 13 residues. V was clipped by 5 bases and J by 2 bases, with 7 bases between them. The CDR3 here is CASRAGTNEKLFF. CDR3 nucleotides: TGCGCCAGCAGGGCCGGTACTAATGAAAAACTGTTTTTT. Using reference TRBV5-1 and TRBJ1-4 for the parts outside the CDR3, the full variable domain is KAGVTQTPRYLIKTRGQQVTLSCSPISGHRSVSWYQQTPGQGLQFLFEYFSETQRNKGNFPGRFSGRQFSNSRSEMNVSTLELGDSALYLCASRAGTNEKLFFGSGTQLSVL.

Concerning this clonotype itself: One junction end does not reproduce the germline sequence, and a read error may be involved. J is TRBJ1-1 and V is TRBV12-3 or TRBV12-4, with TRBD1 matching 11 bases. The CDR3 length is 15 residues. Written as DNA, the CDR3 is TGTGCCAGCAGTACATCTCCGGGACAGGGGGTTTTGGATCTCTTT. Amino acid sequence: CASSTSPGQGVLDLF.

The V call is TRBV5-1, the J call TRBJ2-3; the D gene is possibly TRBD1 (5 bases). Trimming left V 0 bases short and J 0 bases short, with 11 bases between. The CDR3 sequence is 16 residues long. Germline V CDR1 and CDR2: SGHRS, YFSETQ. The CDR3 DNA reads as TGCGCCAGCAGCTTGGATTCCAGGGTCAGCACAGATACGCAGTATTTT. Its protein is CASSLDSRVSTDTQYF.

V is TRBV6-1 and J is TRBJ2-7; a weak D match, TRBD1 (6 bases). CDR1 is MNHNS and CDR2 is SASEGT in the germline V gene. Deletions cut 3 bases from V and 5 bases from J, with 11 bases between. CDR3 length: 13 residues. The CDR3 loop is CASSERGGNEQYF. CDR3 coding DNA: TGTGCCAGCAGTGAGAGAGGGGGAAACGAGCAGTACTTC.

The CDR3 reads CASSLPGTGLTGELFF. The CDR3 DNA reads TGTGCCAGCAGCTTACCCGGGACAGGGCTAACCGGGGAGCTGTTTTTT. This rearrangement joins TRBV5-8 to TRBJ2-2; 9 bases agree with TRBD1. The trim removed 2 bases at V and 5 bases at J, leaving 7 bases unmatched. Germline V gives CDR1 SGHTS, CDR2 YDEGEE. The CDR3 has 16 amino acids.

This clonotype was observed at least ten times. The V and J genes are TRBV5-1 and TRBJ2-3, with 13 bases identical to TRBD2. The CDR3 consists of 17 residues. Germline V gene lookup returns CDR1 SGHRS and CDR2 YFSETQ. Trimming removed 3 bases from V and 4 bases from J; junction bases left unmatched: 8. CDR3 bases: TGCGCCAGCAGCTCCGGACTAGCGGGGGTGAAGTCAGATACGCAGTATTTT. Translated: CASSSGLAGVKSDTQYF.

The J gene is TRBJ2-1, the V gene TRBV24-1; D is undetermined. Deletions cut 7 bases from V and 1 base from J, with 16 bases between. The CDR3 covers 16 residues. The germline gives CDR1 KGHDR, CDR2 SFDVKD. DNA for the CDR3: TGTGCCACCAGCGCGTGGGGTGGGCTTTCCTACAATGAGCAGTTCTTC. Translated, it gives CATSAWGGLSYNEQFF.

This clonotype appeared a few times. The V and J genes are TRBV2 and TRBJ2-1, with 12 bases fitting TRBD2. V was clipped by 7 bases and J by 0 bases; unmatched bases: 10. Germline-derived CDR1 and CDR2 are SNHLY and FYNNEI. This CDR3 region has 18 residues. CDR3 loop: CASTGWASGGASYNEQFF. CDR3 bases: TGTGCCAGCACCGGCTGGGCTAGCGGGGGGGCCTCCTACAATGAGCAGTTCTTC.

The chain is built from TRBV6-1 and TRBJ1-5; D might be TRBD1 (6 bases). Germline V gives CDR1 MNHNS, CDR2 SASEGT. V lost 10 bases and J lost 4, with 11 bases in between. This CDR3 is built from 12 residues. CDR3 DNA sequence: TGTGCCACAAGGGGGGTAAATCAGCCCCAGCATTTT. Translated: CATRGVNQPQHF.